These T cell receptor beta chains were read from a single sample in a study of T-cell memory formation after mild COVID-19. TCRdb reprocessed the 5' RACE reads via MiXCR and lists one record per CDR3 protein. The table has some 120,000 distinct CDR3 sequences, roughly 6% seen once; the top ten hold 2% to 2.5%. The sample was PBMCs or a T cell subset sorted from them (not recorded which). Every receptor here comes from an adult woman who had mild COVID-19 (a few samples of this study predate the infection). Cell type and time point are not known. Each CDR3 is given with its conserved first and last residue. The order of the fields is CDR3 protein, CDR3 DNA, clone size, V gene, J gene, D gene. A D gene is named only where the DNA matches it firmly. Only some rows state a clone size, as once, few, many or a class for expanded clones.

cdr3_aa: CASSLGGQFNQPQHF; cdr3_nt: TGCGCCAGCAGCTTGGGGGGACAGTTTAATCAGCCCCAGCATTTT; clone_size: few; v_call: TRBV5-1; j_call: TRBJ1-5; d_call: TRBD1
cdr3_aa: CASSLGGRAKVEQFF; cdr3_nt: TGTGCCAGCAGCTTAGGCGGGAGGGCCAAGGTTGAGCAGTTCTTC; clone_size: -; v_call: TRBV7-2; j_call: TRBJ2-1; d_call: TRBD2
cdr3_aa: CASSSGRALRALHF; cdr3_nt: TGTGCCAGCAGTTCCGGCCGGGCCCTTCGGGCCCTCCACTTT; clone_size: few; v_call: TRBV6-5; j_call: TRBJ1-6; d_call: -
cdr3_aa: CASSLDAGFYEQFF; cdr3_nt: TGTGCCAGCAGCTTAGACGCGGGATTCTATGAGCAGTTCTTC; clone_size: many; v_call: TRBV7-6; j_call: TRBJ2-1; d_call: -
cdr3_aa: CASSHTGGEQYF; cdr3_nt: TGTGCCAGCAGTCACACAGGGGGCGAGCAGTACTTC; clone_size: -; v_call: TRBV12-3/TRBV12-4; j_call: TRBJ2-7; d_call: TRBD1
cdr3_aa: CASSVTGKVEQFF; cdr3_nt: TGTGCCAGCAGCGTGACAGGGAAGGTTGAGCAGTTCTTC; clone_size: many; v_call: TRBV12-3/TRBV12-4; j_call: TRBJ2-1; d_call: TRBD1
cdr3_aa: CASSAGQVANYGYTF; cdr3_nt: TGTGCCAGCAGCGCAGGACAGGTAGCTAACTATGGCTACACCTTC; clone_size: -; v_call: TRBV9; j_call: TRBJ1-2; d_call: TRBD1
cdr3_aa: CARSLSYEQYF; cdr3_nt: TGTGCGAGATCGCTGAGCTACGAGCAGTACTTC; clone_size: few; v_call: TRBV27; j_call: TRBJ2-7; d_call: -
cdr3_aa: CASSLVRGRTGELFF; cdr3_nt: TGTGCCAGCAGCTTAGTCAGGGGGCGGACCGGGGAGCTGTTTTTT; clone_size: many; v_call: TRBV11-2; j_call: TRBJ2-2; d_call: TRBD1
cdr3_aa: CSAIRAGFVSTEAFF; cdr3_nt: TGCAGTGCCATTCGCGCAGGTTTCGTAAGCACTGAAGCTTTCTTT; clone_size: -; v_call: TRBV20-1; j_call: TRBJ1-1; d_call: -
cdr3_aa: CASGRTGKSEAFF; cdr3_nt: TGTGCCAGCGGGAGGACAGGGAAGAGTGAAGCTTTCTTT; clone_size: many; v_call: TRBV19; j_call: TRBJ1-1; d_call: TRBD1
cdr3_aa: CSARATGRLTGELFF; cdr3_nt: TGCAGTGCCCGTGCGACAGGGCGGTTGACCGGGGAGCTGTTTTTT; clone_size: -; v_call: TRBV20-1; j_call: TRBJ2-2; d_call: TRBD1
cdr3_aa: CASSLLAGGRTDTQYF; cdr3_nt: TGCGCCAGCAGCTTACTAGCGGGAGGACGCACAGATACGCAGTATTTT; clone_size: many; v_call: TRBV5-1; j_call: TRBJ2-3; d_call: TRBD2
cdr3_aa: CATKLGDPYNEQFF; cdr3_nt: TGCGCCACGAAGTTAGGGGATCCCTACAATGAGCAGTTCTTC; clone_size: few; v_call: TRBV5-1; j_call: TRBJ2-1; d_call: -
cdr3_aa: CSDAGQGARGYTF; cdr3_nt: TGCAGTGACGCGGGACAGGGGGCACGAGGCTACACCTTC; clone_size: few; v_call: TRBV20-1; j_call: TRBJ1-2; d_call: TRBD1
cdr3_aa: CASSDGMNTEAFF; cdr3_nt: TGTGCCAGCTCGGACGGCATGAACACTGAAGCTTTCTTT; clone_size: many; v_call: TRBV18; j_call: TRBJ1-1; d_call: -
cdr3_aa: CASSIVVPETQYF; cdr3_nt: TGTGCCAGCAGCATCGTGGTACCCGAGACCCAGTACTTC; clone_size: few; v_call: TRBV12-3/TRBV12-4; j_call: TRBJ2-5; d_call: -
cdr3_aa: CASSLAAGVHGYTF; cdr3_nt: TGTGCCAGCAGCTTAGCGGCAGGGGTTCATGGCTACACCTTC; clone_size: few; v_call: TRBV7-9; j_call: TRBJ1-2; d_call: -
cdr3_aa: CASRLPGTQETQYF; cdr3_nt: TGCGCCAGCAGACTCCCAGGGACCCAAGAGACCCAGTACTTC; clone_size: -; v_call: TRBV5-1; j_call: TRBJ2-5; d_call: -
cdr3_aa: CASSVTSTQGGELFF; cdr3_nt: TGCGCCAGCAGCGTGACTAGCACCCAGGGCGGGGAGCTGTTTTTT; clone_size: many; v_call: TRBV5-1; j_call: TRBJ2-2; d_call: TRBD2
cdr3_aa: CASRETSGRGTRNEQFF; cdr3_nt: TGTGCCAGCAGAGAGACTAGCGGGAGAGGCACGAGAAATGAGCAGTTCTTC; clone_size: -; v_call: TRBV6-2/TRBV6-3; j_call: TRBJ2-1; d_call: TRBD2
cdr3_aa: CASSLAAVAGEDTQYF; cdr3_nt: TGCGCCAGCAGCTTGGCCGCAGTAGCGGGAGAAGATACGCAGTATTTT; clone_size: few; v_call: TRBV5-1; j_call: TRBJ2-3; d_call: TRBD2
cdr3_aa: CASSRASMNQPQHF; cdr3_nt: TGTGCCAGTAGTCGGGCCAGTATGAATCAGCCCCAGCATTTT; clone_size: many; v_call: TRBV19; j_call: TRBJ1-5; d_call: -
cdr3_aa: CASSPRLGLAGGGETQYF; cdr3_nt: TGTGCCAGCAGCCCTCGCCTGGGACTAGCGGGAGGTGGCGAGACCCAGTACTTC; clone_size: many; v_call: TRBV11-2; j_call: TRBJ2-5; d_call: TRBD2
cdr3_aa: CASSSGQGDGYTF; cdr3_nt: TGTGCCAGCAGCTCGGGACAGGGGGATGGCTACACCTTC; clone_size: many; v_call: TRBV9; j_call: TRBJ1-2; d_call: TRBD1
cdr3_aa: CAISEATANVLTF; cdr3_nt: TGTGCCATCAGTGAGGCGACGGCCAACGTCCTGACTTTC; clone_size: few; v_call: TRBV10-3; j_call: TRBJ2-6; d_call: -
cdr3_aa: CASSYFAHEQFF; cdr3_nt: TGTGCCAGCAGTTACTTCGCCCATGAGCAGTTCTTC; clone_size: -; v_call: TRBV12-3/TRBV12-4; j_call: TRBJ2-1; d_call: -
cdr3_aa: CASSLVGEELLGEQFF; cdr3_nt: TGTGCCAGCAGCTTAGTGGGGGAGGAGCTCCTAGGGGAGCAGTTCTTC; clone_size: few; v_call: TRBV7-2; j_call: TRBJ2-1; d_call: -
cdr3_aa: CASSRYGGLDTGELFF; cdr3_nt: TGTGCCAGCAGCCGATATGGGGGGCTTGACACCGGGGAGCTGTTTTTT; clone_size: few; v_call: TRBV3-1; j_call: TRBJ2-2; d_call: -
cdr3_aa: CASSFPGTEYNEQFF; cdr3_nt: TGTGCCAGCAGCTTCCCCGGGACAGAATACAATGAGCAGTTCTTC; clone_size: many; v_call: TRBV11-2; j_call: TRBJ2-1; d_call: TRBD1
cdr3_aa: CASSHDPYSPLHF; cdr3_nt: TGTGCCAGCAGCCATGACCCTTATTCACCCCTCCACTTT; clone_size: many; v_call: TRBV11-2; j_call: TRBJ1-6; d_call: -
cdr3_aa: CASSLMVGTGELFF; cdr3_nt: TGTGCCAGCAGCTTAATGGTCGGCACCGGGGAGCTGTTTTTT; clone_size: -; v_call: TRBV7-3; j_call: TRBJ2-2; d_call: -
cdr3_aa: CASSLSLAGGPQETQYF; cdr3_nt: TGCGCCAGCAGCTTGTCTCTAGCGGGGGGACCGCAAGAGACCCAGTACTTC; clone_size: many; v_call: TRBV5-1; j_call: TRBJ2-5; d_call: TRBD2
cdr3_aa: CASSQDGYEQYF; cdr3_nt: TGTGCCAGCAGCCAAGATGGGTACGAGCAGTACTTC; clone_size: many; v_call: TRBV4-2; j_call: TRBJ2-7; d_call: -
cdr3_aa: CATSAVGAGPEGETQYF; cdr3_nt: TGTGCCACCAGTGCGGTGGGCGCCGGTCCCGAGGGAGAGACCCAGTACTTC; clone_size: few; v_call: TRBV24-1; j_call: TRBJ2-5; d_call: -
cdr3_aa: CASSLVYLDGYTF; cdr3_nt: TGTGCCAGCAGCTTAGTTTACTTGGATGGCTACACCTTC; clone_size: few; v_call: TRBV7-2; j_call: TRBJ1-2; d_call: -
cdr3_aa: CASSLDMIDEQFF; cdr3_nt: TGTGCCAGCAGCTTAGATATGATCGATGAGCAGTTCTTC; clone_size: -; v_call: TRBV11-2; j_call: TRBJ2-1; d_call: -